The clone carrying this T cell receptor (beta chain) came up a few times. Its specificity is not known. In TCRdb, the 5' RACE reads were re-called with MiXCR into one record per CDR3 protein. The data contain 1.5 million or so distinct CDR3 sequences, about 32% of them singletons. The sample originates from a study of identical twins. Overall study results and limits: In monozygotic twins, models underestimated the sharing of out-of-frame TCR alpha.

Germline CDR1 MNHEY, CDR2 SMNVEV (reference sequence). Trimming took 6 bases from V and 10 from J, leaving 18 bases between them. This CDR3 has 14 residues. V usage is TRBV27 and J usage is TRBJ1-4; maybe TRBD1 (5 bases). The source is a newborn girl in good health. The sample was cord blood. This CDR3 reads CASRRTSTGTKLFF. The CDR3 DNA follows: TGTGCCAGCAGGAGAACCTCTACCGGGACAAAACTGTTTTTT.